This record looks at one TCR beta chain sequence and its context. Measured with immunoSEQ multiplex PCR; TCRdb has only the in-frame clones, and not every one. Here the sample spans some 300,000 clones, approximately 85% being singletons. This CDR3 comprises 15 residues. The ends lost 2 bases at V and 3 bases at J; junction bases unmatched: 5. Germline CDR1 is SNHLY and CDR2 is FYNNEI. These data belong to a study of blood T cell repertoires in COVID-19. Study summary: The analysed material was cDNA or gDNA that came from T cells, B-cell-depleted T cells, or PBMCs.

This study enrolled people aged about 18 to 100 from about 24 US geographic areas. Either two negative PCRs, clearance, or symptom resolution qualified Cohort 3 donors as recovered. What was sequenced was PBMCs or T cells enriched from blood (not recorded which). The chain couples TRBV2 to TRBJ1-2; 8 positions match TRBD1. The TCR originated in a woman in her twenties or thirties who had recovered from COVID-19. In nucleotides, the CDR3 is TGTGCCAGCAGTGAATGGACAGGGCAGGACTATGGCTACACCTTC. Encoded protein: CASSEWTGQDYGYTF.